Here is one T cell receptor beta chain with its context. Original processing methods: From reference gene primer amplification, estimates of nucleated cell counts were derived. TCRdb's copy holds only in-frame clones and misses some; the assay was immunoSEQ multiplex PCR. V and J calls and clone size are given by that table; D and trimming were obtained from the DNA. The repertoire has 180,000 or so clones, around 76% of them found once; the top ten carry roughly 8.6%. The data were taken from a study of blood T cell repertoires in COVID-19. The overall study: The United States, Italy and Spain were the sources of the acute and convalescent COVID-19 samples. PBMCs, B-cell-depleted T cells, or T cells provided the cDNA or gDNA that made up the material.

CDR3 size: 11 residues. Trimming removed 3 bases from V and 4 bases from J, with 7 bases in between. In germline, CDR1 is DFQATT, CDR2 SNEGSKA (reference sequence). This sequence was found in a woman aged 50 to 65 with active or convalescent COVID-19. Sequences were obtained from peripheral blood. This chain joins TRBV20-1 and TRBJ2-7, with D unresolved. The CDR3 region has the DNA TGCAGTGCTAGGGGCAGGTACGAGCAGTACTTC. Translation gives CSARGRYEQYF.